The source of this T cell receptor beta chain is a study of OX40 agonist ivuxolimab in advanced cancers. Across the study: The drug used for patients, ivuxolimab, was an agonistic anti-OX40 (CD134) antibody.

The assay was immunoSEQ multiplex PCR, and TCRdb's table has in-frame clones only and misses some. The table shows roughly 19,000 clones, with about 90% occurring only once. Germline V gene data show CDR1 as MNHNS and CDR2 as SASEGT. The CDR3 is 15 residues long. V shed 1 base and J shed 0 bases, with 9 bases lying between them. Collection of blood occurred at baseline, at cycle 4 day 1, and at cycle 7 day 1. The chain joins TRBV6-1 to TRBJ1-2; D unclear. The TCR sequence derives from an adult with an advanced solid tumor such as melanoma, head and neck, liver or kidney cancer. The specimen comprised CD4+ or CD8+ T cells sorted from blood, sampled in a trial of the OX40 agonist ivuxolimab. The chain's CDR3 is CASSEGWAANYGYTF. DNA for the CDR3: TGTGCCAGCAGTGAAGGCTGGGCCGCTAACTATGGCTACACCTTC.